This T cell receptor beta chain was observed in a study of tumor-infiltrating lymphocytes in primary liver carcinoma. Unsorted bulk tissue (about 18-30 mg) underwent RNA and DNA co-extraction. From around 520 ng of total RNA, TCR beta-specific cDNA was reverse-transcribed using a constant-region primer. For TCR beta, libraries were produced by three nested multiplex PCR rounds using slightly modified ARM-PCR. TRBV1-TRBV30 forward primers paired with a C-beta reverse primer drove the first two PCR rounds, around 10 cycles each. TCRdb re-analysed the multiplex PCR reads in MiXCR, keeping a single row per CDR3 protein. The sample shows some 51,000 distinct CDR3 sequences, 70% to 80% of them seen only once. With regard to this clonotype: At one boundary the junction diverges from the germline segment, which might be a read error.

The CDR3 spans 16 residues. The specimen was liver tumor tissue from sampling region 3. This sample's subset: tumor region T3, left-lateral pole. The clonotype comes from a man aged 40-49 years with primary liver carcinoma and hepatitis B virus infection. This sequence joins TRBV12-3 or TRBV12-4 and TRBJ2-2; D might be TRBD2 (5 bases). CDR3 sequence: CASSLYPVSNTGEMLF. The CDR3 DNA reads TGTGCCAGCAGTTTATACCCAGTGTCCAACACCGGGGAGATGCTTTTT.